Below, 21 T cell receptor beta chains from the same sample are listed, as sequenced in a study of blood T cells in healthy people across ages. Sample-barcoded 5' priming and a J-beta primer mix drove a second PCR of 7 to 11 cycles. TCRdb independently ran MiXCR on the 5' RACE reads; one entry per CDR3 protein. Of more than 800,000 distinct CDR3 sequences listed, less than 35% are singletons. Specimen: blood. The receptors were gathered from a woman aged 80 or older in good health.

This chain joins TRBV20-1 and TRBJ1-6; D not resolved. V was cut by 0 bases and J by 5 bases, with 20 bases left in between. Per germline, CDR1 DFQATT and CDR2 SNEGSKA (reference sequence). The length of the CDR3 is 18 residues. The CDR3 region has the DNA TGCAGTGCTAGAGATCTAGGTGGGGAGTCACCCGATAATTCACCCCTCCACTTT. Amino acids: CSARDLGGESPDNSPLHF.

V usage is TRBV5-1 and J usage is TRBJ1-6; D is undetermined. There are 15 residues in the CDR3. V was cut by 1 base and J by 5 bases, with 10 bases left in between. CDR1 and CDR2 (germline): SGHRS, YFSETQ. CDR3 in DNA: TGCGCCAGCAGCTTGCACCCGGCAGATAATTCACCCCTCCACTTT. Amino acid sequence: CASSLHPADNSPLHF.

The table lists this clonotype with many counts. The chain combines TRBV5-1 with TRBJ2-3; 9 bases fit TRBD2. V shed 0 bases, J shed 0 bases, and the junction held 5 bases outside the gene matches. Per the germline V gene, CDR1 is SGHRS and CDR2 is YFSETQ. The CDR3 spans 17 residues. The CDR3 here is CASSLGGLAVSTDTQYF. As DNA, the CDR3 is TGCGCCAGCAGCTTGGGGGGACTAGCCGTTAGCACAGATACGCAGTATTTT.

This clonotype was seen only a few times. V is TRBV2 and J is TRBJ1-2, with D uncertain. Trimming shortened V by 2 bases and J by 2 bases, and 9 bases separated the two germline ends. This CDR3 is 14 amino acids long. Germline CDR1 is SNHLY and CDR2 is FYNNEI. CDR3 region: CASSESTENYGYTF. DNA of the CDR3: TGTGCCAGCAGTGAAAGTACAGAAAACTATGGCTACACCTTC.

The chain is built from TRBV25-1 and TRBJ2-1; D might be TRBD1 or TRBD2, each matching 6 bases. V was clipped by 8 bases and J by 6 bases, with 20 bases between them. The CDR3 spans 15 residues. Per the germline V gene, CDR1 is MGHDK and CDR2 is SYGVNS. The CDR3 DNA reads TGTGCCAGCTCGATTGGGGGCAGCGGGTTCAATGAGCAGTTCTTC. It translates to CASSIGGSGFNEQFF.

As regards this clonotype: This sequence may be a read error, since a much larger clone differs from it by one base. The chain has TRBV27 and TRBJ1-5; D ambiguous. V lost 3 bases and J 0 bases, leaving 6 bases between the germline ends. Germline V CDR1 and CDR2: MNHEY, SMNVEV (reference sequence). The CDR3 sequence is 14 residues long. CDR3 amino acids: CASSFGFSNQPQHF. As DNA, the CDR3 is TGTGCCAGCAGTTTTGGGTTTAGCAATCAGCCCCAGCATTTT.

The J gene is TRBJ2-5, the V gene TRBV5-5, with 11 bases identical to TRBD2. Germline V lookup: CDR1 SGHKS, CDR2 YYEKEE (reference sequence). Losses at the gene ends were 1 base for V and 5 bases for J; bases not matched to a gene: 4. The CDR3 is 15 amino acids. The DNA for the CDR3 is TGTGCCAGCAGCTTGAATCTAGCGGGGGGTGAGACCCAGTACTTC. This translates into CASSLNLAGGETQYF. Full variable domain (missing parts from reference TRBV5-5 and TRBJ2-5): DAGVTQSPTHLIKTRGQQVTLRCSPISGHKSVSWYQQVLGQGPQFIFQYYEKEERGRGNFPDRFSARQFPNYSSELNVNALLLGDSALYLCASSLNLAGGETQYFGPGTRLLVL.

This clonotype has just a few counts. The CDR3 DNA reads TGTGCCAGCAGTTGGGGGGGTAGCGCAGATACGCAGTATTTT. It yields the protein CASSWGGSADTQYF. The V and J genes are TRBV12-3 or TRBV12-4 and TRBJ2-3; 7 nucleotides align to TRBD2. Trimming took 4 bases from V and 4 from J; bases not matched to a gene: 5. The length of the CDR3 is 14 residues.

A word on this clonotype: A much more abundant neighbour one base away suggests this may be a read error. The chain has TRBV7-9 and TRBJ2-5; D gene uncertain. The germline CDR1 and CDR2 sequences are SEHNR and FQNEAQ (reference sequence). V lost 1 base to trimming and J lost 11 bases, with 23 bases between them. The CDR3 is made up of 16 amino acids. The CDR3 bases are TGTGCCAGCAGCTTAGTATCTTTCGGCTCCCTCTACGGGCAGTACTTC. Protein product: CASSLVSFGSLYGQYF.

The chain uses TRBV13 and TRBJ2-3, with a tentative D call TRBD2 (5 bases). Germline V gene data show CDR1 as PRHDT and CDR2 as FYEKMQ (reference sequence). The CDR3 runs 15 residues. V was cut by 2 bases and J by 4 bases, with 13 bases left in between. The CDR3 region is CASSLSRGAADTQYF. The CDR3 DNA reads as TGTGCCAGCAGCTTAAGTCGGGGTGCCGCAGATACGCAGTATTTT. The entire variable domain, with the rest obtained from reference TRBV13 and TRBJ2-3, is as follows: AAGVIQSPRHLIKEKRETATLKCYPIPRHDTVYWYQQGPGQDPQFLISFYEKMQSDKGSIPDRFSAQQFSDYHSELNMSSLELGDSALYFCASSLSRGAADTQYFGPGTRLTVL.

For the CDR3, the DNA is TGTGCCAGCAGTTACGACTACCACACAGATACGCAGTATTTT. Its protein is CASSYDYHTDTQYF. This rearrangement joins TRBV6-7 to TRBJ2-3; D is possibly TRBD2 (5 bases). TRBV6-7 is assigned to the ORF class and has an uncertain function. The CDR3 covers 14 residues. The V end was cut by 2 bases, the J end by 2 bases, with 8 bases between.

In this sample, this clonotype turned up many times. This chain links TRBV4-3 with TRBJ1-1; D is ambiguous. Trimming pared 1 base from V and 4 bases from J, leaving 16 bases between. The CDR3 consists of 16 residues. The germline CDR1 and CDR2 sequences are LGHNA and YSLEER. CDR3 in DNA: TGCGCCAGCAGCCAAGCCGGCCCATGGGAGGGCACTGAAGCTTTCTTT. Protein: CASSQAGPWEGTEAFF.

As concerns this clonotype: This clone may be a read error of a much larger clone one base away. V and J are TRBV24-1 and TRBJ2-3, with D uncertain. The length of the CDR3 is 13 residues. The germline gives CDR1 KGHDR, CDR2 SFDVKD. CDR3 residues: CAASETPGDTQYF. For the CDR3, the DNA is TGTGCCGCCAGTGAAACGCCGGGAGATACGCAGTATTTT.

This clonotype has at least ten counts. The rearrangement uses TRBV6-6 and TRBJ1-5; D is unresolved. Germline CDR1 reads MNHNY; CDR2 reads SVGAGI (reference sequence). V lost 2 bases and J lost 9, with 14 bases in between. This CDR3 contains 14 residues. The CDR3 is CASSYNSSPSPQHF. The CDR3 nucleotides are TGTGCCAGCAGTTACAATAGTAGTCCCTCGCCCCAGCATTTT.

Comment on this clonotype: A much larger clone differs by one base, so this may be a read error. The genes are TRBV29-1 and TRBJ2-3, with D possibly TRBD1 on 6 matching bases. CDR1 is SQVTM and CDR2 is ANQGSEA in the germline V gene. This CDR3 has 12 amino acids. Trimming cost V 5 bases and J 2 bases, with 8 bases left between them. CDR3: CSVTGNTDTQYF. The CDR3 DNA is TGCAGCGTTACAGGGAACACAGATACGCAGTATTTT.

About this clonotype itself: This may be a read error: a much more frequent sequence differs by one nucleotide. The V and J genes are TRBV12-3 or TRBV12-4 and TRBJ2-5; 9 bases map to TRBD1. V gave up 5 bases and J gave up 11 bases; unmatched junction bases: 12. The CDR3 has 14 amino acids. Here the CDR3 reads CASSRLGQGDEQYF. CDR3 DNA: TGTGCCAGCAGTCGCTTGGGACAGGGCGATGAGCAGTACTTC.

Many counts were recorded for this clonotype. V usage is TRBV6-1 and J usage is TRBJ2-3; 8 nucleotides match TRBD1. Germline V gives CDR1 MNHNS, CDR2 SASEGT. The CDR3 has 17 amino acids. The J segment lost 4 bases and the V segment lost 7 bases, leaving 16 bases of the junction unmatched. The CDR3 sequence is CASKRSSRDRIADTQYF. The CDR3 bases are TGTGCCAGCAAAAGGTCATCGAGGGACAGGATAGCAGATACGCAGTATTTT.

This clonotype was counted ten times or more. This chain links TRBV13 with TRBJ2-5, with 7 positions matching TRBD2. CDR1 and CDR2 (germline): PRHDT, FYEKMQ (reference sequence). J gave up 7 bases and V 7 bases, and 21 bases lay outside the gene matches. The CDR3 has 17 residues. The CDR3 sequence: CASNSRGTTRSVGTQYF. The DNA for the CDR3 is TGTGCCAGCAACTCCCGGGGGACTACCAGAAGTGTTGGGACCCAGTACTTC.

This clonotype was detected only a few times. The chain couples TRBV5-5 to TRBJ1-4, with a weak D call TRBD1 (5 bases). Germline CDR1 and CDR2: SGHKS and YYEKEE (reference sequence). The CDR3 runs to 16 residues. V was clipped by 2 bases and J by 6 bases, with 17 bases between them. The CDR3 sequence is CASSLMIGGTDEKLFF. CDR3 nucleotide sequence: TGTGCCAGCAGCTTAATGATTGGGGGGACGGATGAAAAACTGTTTTTT.

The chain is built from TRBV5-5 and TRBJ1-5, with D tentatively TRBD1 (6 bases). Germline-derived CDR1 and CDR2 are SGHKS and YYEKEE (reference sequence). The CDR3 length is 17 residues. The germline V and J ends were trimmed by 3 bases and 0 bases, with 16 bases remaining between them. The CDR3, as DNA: TGTGCCAGCAGCTCGGTGCCGGGACACGATAGCAATCAGCCCCAGCATTTT. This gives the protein CASSSVPGHDSNQPQHF.

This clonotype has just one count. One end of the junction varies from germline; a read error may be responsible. DNA for the CDR3: TGTGCCATCAGTGTAGGCGCGGGGGACCAAGAGACCCAGTACTTC. Residues: CAISVGAGDQETQYF. The chain employs TRBV12-3 or TRBV12-4 and TRBJ2-5; 7 nucleotides agree with TRBD2. The CDR3 loop spans 15 amino acids.